This is a list of T cell receptor beta chains from one sample in a study of blood T cells in healthy people across ages. TCRdb itself ran the 5' RACE reads through MiXCR, one entry per CDR3 protein. Among roughly 1,800,000 distinct CDR3 sequences listed, about 50% were seen once. Sequences were obtained from blood. Receptor source: a woman in her thirties or forties in good health. CDR3s include the opening cysteine and the closing phenylalanine or tryptophan. A D gene is named only where the DNA matches it firmly. Expanded clones get a size class; other rows say once, few or many, or leave the size out.

V: TRBV5-6
size: .
D: TRBD2
J: TRBJ2-1
CDR3: CASSPNLGLAGGIVNEQFF
DNA: TGTGCCAGCAGCCCTAACCTCGGACTAGCGGGGGGGATTGTAAATGAGCAGTTCTTC

V: TRBV3-1
size: .
D: TRBD1
J: TRBJ2-4
CDR3: CASSPRDRSVPAKNIQYF
DNA: TGTGCCAGCAGCCCTAGGGACAGGTCGGTACCAGCCAAAAACATTCAGTACTTC

V: TRBV4-3
size: .
D: .
J: TRBJ1-2
CDR3: CASSQGSRAGTNYGYTF
DNA: TGCGCCAGCAGCCAAGGAAGTAGGGCAGGGACTAACTATGGCTACACCTTC

V: TRBV7-2
size: .
D: .
J: TRBJ2-3
CDR3: CASTLDSISTDTQYF
DNA: TGTGCCAGCACCCTTGACTCCATAAGTACAGATACGCAGTATTTT

V: TRBV4-3
size: few
D: .
J: TRBJ2-1
CDR3: CASSQHYNEQFF
DNA: TGCGCCAGCAGCCAACACTACAATGAGCAGTTCTTC

V: TRBV4-1
size: .
D: .
J: TRBJ2-1
CDR3: CASSHKPTSSYNEQFF
DNA: TGCGCCAGCAGCCATAAACCTACGAGCTCCTACAATGAGCAGTTCTTC

V: TRBV12-3/TRBV12-4
size: few
D: TRBD2
J: TRBJ2-7
CDR3: CASKGSGGTAYEQYF
DNA: TGTGCCAGCAAGGGAAGCGGGGGGACTGCCTACGAGCAGTACTTC

V: TRBV29-1
size: once
D: TRBD2
J: TRBJ2-7
CDR3: CSVGGSSYEQYF
DNA: TGCAGCGTTGGCGGGAGCTCCTACGAGCAGTACTTC

V: TRBV7-3
size: few
D: .
J: TRBJ2-3
CDR3: CASSSTGRTSTDTQYF
DNA: TGTGCCAGCAGCTCAACAGGGAGGACAAGCACAGATACGCAGTATTTT

V: TRBV5-1
size: .
D: .
J: TRBJ2-5
CDR3: CASSVSRLETQYF
DNA: TGCGCCAGCAGCGTGAGCCGTTTAGAGACCCAGTACTTC

V: TRBV4-3
size: few
D: .
J: TRBJ1-1
CDR3: CASSTGEAFF
DNA: TGCGCCAGCAGCACGGGAGAAGCTTTCTTT

V: TRBV4-3
size: .
D: .
J: TRBJ1-4
CDR3: CASSPSGGANPNEKLFF
DNA: TGCGCCAGCAGCCCATCTGGGGGGGCCAACCCTAATGAAAAACTGTTTTTT

V: TRBV7-2
size: few
D: TRBD2
J: TRBJ2-3
CDR3: CASSPPGLAGGTQYF
DNA: TGTGCCAGCAGCCCGCCGGGACTAGCGGGGGGAACGCAGTATTTT

V: TRBV27
size: .
D: .
J: TRBJ1-1
CDR3: CASSLWEGRTEAFF
DNA: TGTGCCAGCAGTTTATGGGAAGGGCGGACTGAAGCTTTCTTT

V: TRBV28
size: .
D: .
J: TRBJ2-5
CDR3: CASSLLGDPTGIETQYF
DNA: TGTGCCAGCAGTTTACTCGGAGACCCGACAGGAATAGAGACCCAGTACTTC

V: TRBV7-3
size: few
D: .
J: TRBJ2-5
CDR3: CASSFDAGGEETQYF
DNA: TGTGCCAGCAGCTTCGATGCAGGAGGCGAAGAGACCCAGTACTTC

V: TRBV6-5
size: few
D: .
J: TRBJ1-5
CDR3: CASSGRAGPGQPQHF
DNA: TGTGCCAGCAGTGGCAGGGCGGGACCTGGTCAGCCCCAGCATTTT

V: TRBV7-2
size: .
D: .
J: TRBJ2-5
CDR3: CASSVQTWAETQYF
DNA: TGTGCCAGCAGCGTGCAGACGTGGGCAGAGACCCAGTACTTC

V: TRBV27
size: few
D: TRBD1
J: TRBJ2-1
CDR3: CASSLSTGAPIYKEQFF
DNA: TGTGCCAGCAGTTTATCGACAGGGGCCCCAATCTACAAAGAGCAGTTCTTC

V: TRBV12-3/TRBV12-4
size: once
D: .
J: TRBJ2-7
CDR3: CASSLYAYYEQYF
DNA: TGTGCCAGCAGTTTATATGCGTACTACGAGCAGTACTTC

V: TRBV11-1
size: .
D: TRBD1
J: TRBJ2-1
CDR3: CASRSQGAISYNEQFF
DNA: TGTGCCAGCAGGTCTCAGGGGGCAATCTCCTACAATGAGCAGTTCTTC

V: TRBV11-2
size: .
D: .
J: TRBJ2-5
CDR3: CASSLGDTVNLQETQYF
DNA: TGTGCCAGCAGCTTAGGCGACACAGTGAACCTACAAGAGACCCAGTACTTC

V: TRBV11-2
size: .
D: TRBD2
J: TRBJ2-3
CDR3: CASSLAPGLGGYTDTQYF
DNA: TGTGCCAGCAGCTTAGCCCCTGGACTCGGGGGGTACACAGATACGCAGTATTTT

V: TRBV6-5
size: .
D: .
J: TRBJ2-1
CDR3: CASTGASSYNEQFF
DNA: TGTGCCAGTACGGGGGCCAGCTCCTACAATGAGCAGTTCTTC

V: TRBV4-3
size: many
D: TRBD1
J: TRBJ2-7
CDR3: CASSQWTGSSYEQYF
DNA: TGCGCCAGCAGCCAATGGACAGGTAGCTCCTACGAGCAGTACTTC

V: TRBV7-2
size: .
D: .
J: TRBJ2-3
CDR3: CASSVDLAISTDTQYF
DNA: TGTGCCAGCAGCGTAGACCTAGCGATTAGCACAGATACGCAGTATTTT

V: TRBV7-3
size: .
D: .
J: TRBJ2-5
CDR3: CASSQTARETQYF
DNA: TGTGCCAGCAGTCAAACTGCCCGCGAGACCCAGTACTTC

V: TRBV7-2
size: few
D: .
J: TRBJ2-3
CDR3: CASSSCRATDTQYF
DNA: TGTGCCAGCAGCTCATGCAGGGCCACAGATACGCAGTATTTT

V: TRBV29-1
size: few
D: .
J: TRBJ2-5
CDR3: CSVHPGEETQYF
DNA: TGCAGCGTGCACCCCGGGGAAGAGACCCAGTACTTC

V: TRBV7-9
size: .
D: .
J: TRBJ2-7
CDR3: CASSLGGPSVNEQYF
DNA: TGTGCCAGCAGCTTAGGGGGCCCGTCAGTAAATGAGCAGTACTTC

V: TRBV12-3/TRBV12-4
size: .
D: TRBD1
J: TRBJ2-4
CDR3: CASSSLDRGKNIQYF
DNA: TGTGCCAGCAGTTCCCTGGACAGGGGCAAAAACATTCAGTACTTC

V: TRBV6-5
size: few
D: TRBD1
J: TRBJ1-2
CDR3: CASSLKTGAVYGYTF
DNA: TGTGCCAGCAGTCTCAAGACAGGGGCCGTCTATGGCTACACCTTC

V: TRBV19
size: .
D: .
J: TRBJ2-1
CDR3: CASSIGVPNEQFF
DNA: TGTGCCAGTAGTATTGGGGTTCCGAATGAGCAGTTCTTC

V: TRBV28
size: .
D: TRBD1
J: TRBJ1-2
CDR3: CASSLFGGQGLYYGYTF
DNA: TGTGCCAGCAGTTTATTCGGGGGACAGGGCTTATACTATGGCTACACCTTC

V: TRBV27
size: .
D: .
J: TRBJ2-3
CDR3: CASSSTPPGGGVRDTQYF
DNA: TGTGCCAGCAGTTCAACCCCGCCAGGCGGCGGGGTGCGAGATACGCAGTATTTT

V: TRBV28
size: few
D: .
J: TRBJ2-5
CDR3: CASSFREDAETQYF
DNA: TGTGCCAGCAGTTTCCGCGAAGATGCGGAGACCCAGTACTTC

V: TRBV20-1
size: few
D: .
J: TRBJ2-1
CDR3: CSARGTAYNEQFF
DNA: TGCAGTGCTAGAGGGACAGCTTACAATGAGCAGTTCTTC

V: TRBV6-6
size: .
D: .
J: TRBJ1-5
CDR3: CASSPLPGGQNQPQHF
DNA: TGTGCCAGCAGTCCATTGCCCGGTGGGCAGAATCAGCCCCAGCATTTT

V: TRBV4-1
size: few
D: TRBD2
J: TRBJ2-1
CDR3: CASSQVWTSNYNEQFF
DNA: TGCGCCAGCAGCCAAGTTTGGACTAGCAACTACAATGAGCAGTTCTTC

V: TRBV4-3
size: .
D: TRBD2
J: TRBJ2-1
CDR3: CASSQDGPSGGAYEQFF
DNA: TGCGCCAGCAGCCAAGACGGCCCTAGCGGGGGGGCCTATGAGCAGTTCTTC

V: TRBV6-1
size: .
D: TRBD2
J: TRBJ2-4
CDR3: CASKLAGENIQYF
DNA: TGTGCCAGCAAGCTAGCGGGGGAAAACATTCAGTACTTC